Listed here are 23 T cell receptor beta chains from one sample, sequenced in a study of beta chain features in type 1 diabetes. Findings and limits, study-wide: Within each of all four CD4+ subsets, Type 1 diabetes patients had TCRB CDR3s that were moderately but significantly shorter.

Their cognate antigens are unknown. The sequenced template was cDNA made from the entire isolated RNA. The data were produced by immunoSEQ multiplex PCR, yet TCRdb's version contains in-frame clones alone and is incomplete. The sample includes 600,000 to 700,000 clones, 13% seen only once; the top ten take approximately 0.02%. Material: naive CD4+ T cells from blood. These receptors all stem from a man younger than 35 with type 1 diabetes.

The V and J genes are TRBV6-5 and TRBJ1-2, with D hard to call. This CDR3 contains 14 residues. Germline CDR1 is MNHEY and CDR2 is SVGAGI. Trimming left V 4 bases short and J 5 bases short, with 14 bases between. CDR3 protein: CASSSNLGSYGYTF. As DNA, the CDR3 is TGTGCCAGCAGTTCCAACCTCGGATCGTATGGCTACACCTTC.

This clone was observed a handful of times. DNA of the CDR3: TGTGCCAGCAGCTCCGGGACTCTCAATGAGCAGTTCTTC. Translating gives CASSSGTLNEQFF. The chain combines TRBV2 with TRBJ2-1, with D perhaps TRBD2 (6 bases). The CDR3 totals 13 residues. Deletions cut 6 bases from V and 6 bases from J, with 12 bases between. Germline V CDR1 and CDR2: SNHLY, FYNNEI.

This chain connects TRBV29-1 to TRBJ2-1; D unresolved. CDR3 size: 12 residues. CDR1 is SQVTM, CDR2 ANQGSEA, per germline. V was clipped by 8 bases and J by 3 bases, with 11 bases between them. The DNA for the CDR3 is TGCAGCTCGAGTGGCAGCTACAATGAGCAGTTCTTC. The encoded protein is CSSSGSYNEQFF.

This clone came up a few times. The chain couples TRBV10-3 to TRBJ1-1, with a weak D call TRBD1 (5 bases). V was pared by 3 bases and J by 7 bases, with 12 bases between. Per germline, CDR1 ENHRY and CDR2 SYGVKD. The CDR3 runs 13 residues. The chain's CDR3 is CAISDGQGSEAFF. The CDR3 coding sequence is TGTGCCATCAGTGACGGCCAGGGCAGTGAAGCTTTCTTT.

The chain employs TRBV2 and TRBJ1-1; D might be TRBD1 (5 bases). CDR1 and CDR2 (germline): SNHLY, FYNNEI. This CDR3 contains 12 residues. V lost 6 bases, J lost 0 bases, and 5 bases lay in between. The CDR3 nucleotides are TGTGCCAGCAGCAGGGTGAACACTGAAGCTTTCTTT. As protein: CASSRVNTEAFF.

This clone was picked up a small number of times. The CDR3 sequence: CASSLAGPDYGYTF. DNA for the CDR3: TGCGCCAGCAGCTTGGCGGGACCGGACTATGGCTACACCTTC. The chain combines TRBV5-1 with TRBJ1-2; tentatively, D is TRBD1 (5 bases). The CDR3 runs to 14 residues. Trimming left V 0 bases short and J 3 bases short, with 9 bases between. In germline, CDR1 is SGHRS, CDR2 YFSETQ.

The V and J genes are TRBV27 and TRBJ1-5; tentatively, D is TRBD1 (5 bases). Germline V CDR1 and CDR2: MNHEY, SMNVEV (reference sequence). This CDR3 contains 15 residues. V gave up 3 bases and J gave up 3 bases, with 12 bases separating them. The CDR3: CASSFEGFSNQPQHF. CDR3 DNA: TGTGCCAGCAGTTTTGAGGGGTTCTCCAATCAGCCCCAGCATTTT.

This clone was recorded a few times. The rearrangement joins TRBV10-3 to TRBJ1-1, with a weak D call TRBD1 (5 bases). This CDR3 has 12 residues. V was cut by 10 bases and J by 1 base, with 10 bases left in between. Germline assignment: CDR1 ENHRY and CDR2 SYGVKD. This chain's CDR3 is CATGGANTEAFF. The DNA for the CDR3 is TGTGCCACCGGTGGGGCGAACACTGAAGCTTTCTTT.

This clone was counted a few times. This chain links TRBV30 with TRBJ1-5, with D possibly TRBD1 on 5 matching bases. V was clipped by 5 bases and J by 5 bases, with 13 bases between them. The CDR3 extends over 13 amino acids. Germline CDR1 and CDR2: GTSNPN and SVGIG (reference sequence). In nucleotides, the CDR3 is TGTGCCTGGTGTGGGGGGGGAGATCAGCCCCAGCATTTT. Encoded protein: CAWCGGGDQPQHF.

This clone was recorded a few times. The chain uses TRBV11-2 and TRBJ1-5; 7 bases map to TRBD1. Germline V lookup: CDR1 SGHAT, CDR2 FQNNGV. This CDR3 is 15 amino acids long. V lost 0 bases to trimming and J lost 3 bases; unmatched junction nucleotides: 2. CDR3 sequence: CASSLDGTVNQPQHF. In nucleotides, the CDR3 is TGTGCCAGCAGCTTAGATGGGACAGTCAATCAGCCCCAGCATTTT.

The chain carries TRBV29-1 and TRBJ1-1, with 7 bases identical to TRBD1. This CDR3 spans 14 amino acids. Germline lookup yields CDR1 SQVTM and CDR2 ANQGSEA. With V trimmed by 3 bases and J by 8 bases, 12 bases remained unmatched. CDR3 coding DNA: TGCAGCGTTGAGAACAGGGGCGCGACCATAGAAGCTTTCTTT. Translation gives CSVENRGATIEAFF.

In this sample, this clone turned up many times. V usage is TRBV15 and J usage is TRBJ2-3; the match to TRBD1 covers 9 bases. Germline V gene sequence: CDR1 LNHNV, CDR2 YYDKDF (reference sequence). The CDR3 loop spans 16 amino acids. Trimming removed 0 bases from V and 3 bases from J; junction bases left unmatched: 4. The CDR3 protein is CATSRDPGTGTDTQYF. In DNA form, the CDR3 reads TGTGCCACCAGCAGAGATCCCGGGACAGGGACAGATACGCAGTATTTT.

This clone was seen a few times. The V gene is TRBV28, the J gene TRBJ2-4, with 7 bases that match TRBD2. This CDR3 comprises 17 residues. With V trimmed by 5 bases and J by 0 bases, 10 bases remained unmatched. Germline-derived CDR1 and CDR2 are MDHEN and SYDVKM. In DNA, the CDR3 is TGTGCCAGCAGTCCCCCGACGGGGGGACTAGCCAAAAACATTCAGTACTTC. Encoded protein: CASSPPTGGLAKNIQYF. The full variable domain, in which reference TRBV28 and TRBJ2-4 provide the parts outside the CDR3, is DVKVTQSSRYLVKRTGEKVFLECVQDMDHENMFWYRQDPGLGLRLIYFSYDVKMKEKGDIPEGYSVSREKKERFSLILESASTNQTSMYLCASSPPTGGLAKNIQYFGAGTRLSVL.

This clone showed up just a few times. The chain combines TRBV14 with TRBJ2-7; maybe TRBD1 (6 bases). Germline CDR1 and CDR2: SGHDN and FVKESK. The CDR3 sequence is 13 residues long. V lost 7 bases and J lost 3, with 13 bases in between. DNA of the CDR3: TGTGCCAGCAAGGATCACAGGGACTACGAGCAGTACTTC. Encoded protein: CASKDHRDYEQYF.

There are a few counts of this clone. The rearrangement links TRBV11-3 to TRBJ2-5, with 12 bases fitting TRBD1. Germline V gives CDR1 SGHNT, CDR2 YENEEA. V trimming: 5 bases; J trimming: 5 bases; junction bases outside the gene matches: 6. This CDR3 is 15 amino acids long. CDR3 residues: CASSHGTGGLETQYF. The CDR3 region has the DNA TGTGCCAGCAGCCATGGGACAGGGGGCCTGGAGACCCAGTACTTC.

The chain recombines TRBV7-9 with TRBJ1-2; D is uncertain. The germline V gene encodes CDR1 SEHNR and CDR2 FQNEAQ (reference sequence). The germline V and J ends were trimmed by 2 bases and 8 bases, with 12 bases remaining between them. The CDR3 length is 13 residues. CDR3: CASSLLDLSGYTF. CDR3 sequence (DNA): TGTGCCAGCAGCTTACTCGATCTCTCGGGCTACACCTTC. The whole variable domain, remainder taken from reference TRBV7-9 and TRBJ1-2, is DTGVSQNPRHKITKRGQNVTFRCDPISEHNRLYWYRQTLGQGPEFLTYFQNEAQLEKSRLLSDRFSAERPKGSFSTLEIQRTEQGDSAMYLCASSLLDLSGYTFGSGTRLTVV.

This clone was observed a few times. The genes are TRBV2 and TRBJ1-2; 9 nucleotides line up with TRBD1. The J segment lost 7 bases and the V segment lost 6 bases, leaving 6 bases of the junction unmatched. The CDR3 is 13 residues long. Germline V gene lookup returns CDR1 SNHLY and CDR2 FYNNEI. The CDR3 sequence: CASRDRTGVGYTF. The CDR3 bases are TGTGCCAGCAGGGACCGGACAGGGGTTGGCTACACCTTC. The complete variable domain, with remaining parts taken from reference TRBV2 and TRBJ1-2, reads EPEVTQTPSHQVTQMGQEVILRCVPISNHLYFYWYRQILGQKVEFLVSFYNNEISEKSEIFDDQFSVERPDGSNFTLKIRSTKLEDSAMYFCASRDRTGVGYTFGSGTRLTVV.

This chain connects TRBV28 to TRBJ1-1; D perhaps matches TRBD1 (5 bases). Looked up from germline, CDR1 is MDHEN and CDR2 is SYDVKM. V was pared by 6 bases and J by 4 bases, with 18 bases between. This CDR3 is built from 15 residues. This chain's CDR3 is CASSPHSGGRTEAFF. CDR3 nucleotides: TGTGCCAGCAGCCCCCATTCTGGGGGACGCACTGAAGCTTTCTTT.

J is TRBJ1-5 and V is TRBV6-6; TRBD1 matches at 8 bases. The length of the CDR3 is 14 residues. Germline CDR1 and CDR2: MNHNY and SVGAGI (reference sequence). V gave up 5 bases and J gave up 1 base; unmatched junction bases: 1. CDR3 bases: TGTGCCAGCAGTCAGGGGGCAAGCAATCAGCCCCAGCATTTT. Translation: CASSQGASNQPQHF.

This clone came up once. The chain joins TRBV6-5 to TRBJ2-1, with 8 bases lining up with TRBD1. CDR3 size: 15 residues. Germline CDR1 is MNHEY and CDR2 is SVGAGI. V was clipped by 7 bases and J by 4 bases; unmatched bases: 9. For the CDR3, the DNA is TGTGCCAGCACCCTGTCAGGGGGCGGGTACAATGAGCAGTTCTTC. Its protein product is CASTLSGGGYNEQFF.

This clone was observed a few times. The chain links TRBV10-3 to TRBJ2-2, with D uncertain. V lost 3 bases and J lost 8, with 4 bases in between. Germline assignment: CDR1 ENHRY and CDR2 SYGVKD. This CDR3 spans 11 amino acids. The CDR3 bases are TGTGCCATCAGTGAAAGGGGGGAGCTGTTTTTT. Translating it yields CAISERGELFF.

This clone was seen more than once but under ten times. The chain links TRBV27 to TRBJ1-5, with TRBD1 matching 8 bases. The V gene end was trimmed by 5 bases and the J gene end by 2 bases; junction bases not matched to a gene: 11. The germline V gene has CDR1 MNHEY and CDR2 SMNVEV (reference sequence). The CDR3 length is 17 residues. CDR3 nucleotides: TGTGCCAGCAGTCGAGGACAGGGCATTCGGGGCAATCAGCCCCAGCATTTT. This translates into CASSRGQGIRGNQPQHF.

The CDR3 here is CASSIGQGESQPQHF. CDR3 bases: TGCGCCAGCAGCATCGGACAGGGGGAGAGTCAGCCCCAGCATTTT. J is TRBJ1-5 and V is TRBV5-1, with 10 bases that match TRBD1. The V segment lost 4 bases and the J segment 6 bases; nucleotides outside the gene matches: 7. This CDR3 spans 15 amino acids. Germline V CDR1 and CDR2: SGHRS, YFSETQ.